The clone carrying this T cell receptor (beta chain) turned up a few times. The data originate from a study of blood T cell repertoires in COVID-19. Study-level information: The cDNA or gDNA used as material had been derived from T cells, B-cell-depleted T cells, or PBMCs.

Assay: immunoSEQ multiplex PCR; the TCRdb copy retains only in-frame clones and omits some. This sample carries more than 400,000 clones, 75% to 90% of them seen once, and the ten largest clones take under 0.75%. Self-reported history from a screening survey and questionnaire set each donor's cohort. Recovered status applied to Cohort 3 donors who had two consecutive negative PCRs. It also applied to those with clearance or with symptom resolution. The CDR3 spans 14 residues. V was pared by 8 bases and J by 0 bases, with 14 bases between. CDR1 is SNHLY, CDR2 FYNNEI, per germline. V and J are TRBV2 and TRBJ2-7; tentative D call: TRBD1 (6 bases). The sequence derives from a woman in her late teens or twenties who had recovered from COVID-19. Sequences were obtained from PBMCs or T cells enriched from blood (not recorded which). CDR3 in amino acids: CASVQGVLSYEQYF. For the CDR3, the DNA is TGTGCCAGCGTACAGGGAGTCCTCTCCTACGAGCAGTACTTC.